The 6 T cell receptor beta chains presented below share a single source sample, sequenced in a study of cytomegalovirus exposure and HLA in healthy donors. The PCR was carried out with 60 Vbeta primers and 13 Jbeta primers. Assay: immunoSEQ multiplex PCR; the TCRdb copy retains only in-frame clones and omits some. The sample has tens of thousands of clones; 76% are singletons. The specimen sequenced was PBMCs. Receptors originate from a man aged 18 to 35 in good health and CMV-seronegative.

The chain couples TRBV11-3 to TRBJ2-1, with D perhaps TRBD1 (6 bases). The CDR3 has 14 residues. Trimming removed 5 bases from V and 5 bases from J, with 13 bases in between. Germline V CDR1 and CDR2: SGHNT, YENEEA. The CDR3, as DNA: TGTGCCAGCAGCCGCACACAGGGAAACAATGAGCAGTTCTTC. It specifies CASSRTQGNNEQFF.

V usage is TRBV19 and J usage is TRBJ2-3, with a possible D match to TRBD1 (5 bases). Germline CDR1 is LNHDA and CDR2 is SQIVND (reference sequence). The CDR3 is made up of 15 amino acids. V dropped 6 bases and J dropped 5 bases, with 18 bases sitting between them. CDR3 sequence reads: CASSQGPGLGDTQYF. The CDR3 DNA follows: TGTGCCAGTAGCCAAGGGCCAGGGCTGGGAGATACGCAGTATTTT.

The chain has TRBV7-2 and TRBJ1-1, with unresolved D. The CDR3 contains 12 residues. V lost 6 bases, J lost 5 bases, and 10 bases lay in between. Per the germline V gene, CDR1 is SGHTA and CDR2 is FQGNSA. The CDR3 here is CASSSTGTEAFF. CDR3 bases: TGTGCCAGCAGTTCAACGGGTACTGAAGCTTTCTTT.

This chain links TRBV7-9 with TRBJ2-5; D unresolved. The CDR3 contains 14 residues. Looked up from germline, CDR1 is SEHNR and CDR2 is FQNEAQ (reference sequence). Trimming removed 5 bases at V and 1 base at J, with 11 bases between. CDR3 bases: TGTGCCAGCAGCCCCGCAGGCGCCCAAGAGACCCAGTACTTC. Translated: CASSPAGAQETQYF.

V is TRBV7-9 and J is TRBJ1-1; 9 bases fit TRBD1. J gave up 3 bases and V 4 bases, and 6 bases lay outside the gene matches. This CDR3 comprises 15 residues. Germline V gives CDR1 SEHNR, CDR2 FQNEAQ (reference sequence). The CDR3 sequence: CASSSRTGGDTEAFF. The CDR3, as DNA: TGTGCCAGCAGCTCGCGAACAGGGGGCGACACTGAAGCTTTCTTT.

The V gene is TRBV28, the J gene TRBJ2-7; 7 bases agree with TRBD2. This CDR3 has 14 residues. The V gene end was trimmed by 6 bases and the J gene end by 6 bases; junction bases not matched to a gene: 11. The germline gives CDR1 MDHEN, CDR2 SYDVKM. CDR3 nucleotides: TGTGCCAGCAGCAAACCGGGACTACCCCGCGAGCAGTACGTC. It specifies CASSKPGLPREQYV.